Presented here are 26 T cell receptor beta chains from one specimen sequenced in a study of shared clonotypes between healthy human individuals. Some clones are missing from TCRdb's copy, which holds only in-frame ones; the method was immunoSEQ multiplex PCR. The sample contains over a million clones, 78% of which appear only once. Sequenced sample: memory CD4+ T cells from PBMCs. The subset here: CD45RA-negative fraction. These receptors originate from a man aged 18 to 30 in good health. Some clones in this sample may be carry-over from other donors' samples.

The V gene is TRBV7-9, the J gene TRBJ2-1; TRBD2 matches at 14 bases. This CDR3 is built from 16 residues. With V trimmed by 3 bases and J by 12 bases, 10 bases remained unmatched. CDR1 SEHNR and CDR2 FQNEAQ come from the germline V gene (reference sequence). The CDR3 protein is CASSLGPGLAGEWQFF. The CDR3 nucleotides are TGTGCCAGCAGCTTGGGTCCGGGACTAGCGGGAGAATGGCAGTTCTTC.

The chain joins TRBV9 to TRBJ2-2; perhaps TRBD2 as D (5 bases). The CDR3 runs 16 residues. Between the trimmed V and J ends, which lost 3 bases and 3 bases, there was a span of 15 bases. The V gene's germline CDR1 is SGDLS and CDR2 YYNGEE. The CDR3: CASSDVGVWDTGELFF. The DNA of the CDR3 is TGTGCCAGCAGCGACGTCGGGGTGTGGGACACCGGGGAGCTGTTTTTT.

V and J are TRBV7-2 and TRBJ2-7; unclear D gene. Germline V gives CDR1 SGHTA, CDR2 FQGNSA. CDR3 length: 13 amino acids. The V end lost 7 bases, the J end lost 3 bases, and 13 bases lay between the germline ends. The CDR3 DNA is TGTGCCAGCAACTTTGACTGGGACTACGAGCAGTACTTC. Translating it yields CASNFDWDYEQYF.

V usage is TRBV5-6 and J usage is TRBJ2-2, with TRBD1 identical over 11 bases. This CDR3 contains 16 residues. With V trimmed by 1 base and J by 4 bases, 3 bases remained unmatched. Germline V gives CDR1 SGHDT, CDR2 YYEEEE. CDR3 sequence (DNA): TGTGCCAGCAGCTTGTTGGGACAGGGGGGCACCGGGGAGCTGTTTTTT. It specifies CASSLLGQGGTGELFF.

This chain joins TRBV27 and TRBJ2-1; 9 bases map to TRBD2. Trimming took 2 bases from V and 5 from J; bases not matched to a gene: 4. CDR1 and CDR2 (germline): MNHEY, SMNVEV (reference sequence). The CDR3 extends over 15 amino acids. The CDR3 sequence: CASSLAGGRNNEQFF. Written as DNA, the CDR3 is TGTGCCAGCAGTTTAGCGGGAGGGCGGAACAATGAGCAGTTCTTC.

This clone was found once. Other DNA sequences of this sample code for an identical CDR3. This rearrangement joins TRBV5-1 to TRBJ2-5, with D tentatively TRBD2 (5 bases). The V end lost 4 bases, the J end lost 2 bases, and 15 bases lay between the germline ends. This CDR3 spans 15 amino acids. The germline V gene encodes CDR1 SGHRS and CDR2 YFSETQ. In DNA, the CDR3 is TGCGCCAGCAGCCTGACGGGAACCTATCAAGAGACCCAGTACTTC. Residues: CASSLTGTYQETQYF.

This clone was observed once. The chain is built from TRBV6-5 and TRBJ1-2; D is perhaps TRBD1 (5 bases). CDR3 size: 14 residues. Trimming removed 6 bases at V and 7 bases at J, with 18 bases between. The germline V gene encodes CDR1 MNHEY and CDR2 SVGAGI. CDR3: CASSPDTRLGGYTF. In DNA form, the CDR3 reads TGTGCCAGCAGCCCGGACACCCGCCTCGGTGGCTACACCTTC.

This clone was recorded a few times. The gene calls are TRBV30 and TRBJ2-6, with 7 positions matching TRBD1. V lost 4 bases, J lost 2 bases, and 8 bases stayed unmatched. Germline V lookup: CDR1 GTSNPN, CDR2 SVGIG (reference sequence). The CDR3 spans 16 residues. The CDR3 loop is CAWKPIQGTGANVLTF. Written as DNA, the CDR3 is TGTGCCTGGAAACCGATACAGGGGACTGGGGCCAACGTCCTGACTTTC.

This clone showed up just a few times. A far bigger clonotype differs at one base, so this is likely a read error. The CDR3 DNA sequence: TGTGCCAGCAGCCCGAGCCTAGCCTCCGGGGAGCTGTCTTTT. It is translated as CASSPSLASGELSF. J is TRBJ2-2 and V is TRBV11-2; D is possibly TRBD2 (5 bases). The CDR3 has 14 amino acids. Germline V CDR1 and CDR2: SGHAT, FQNNGV.

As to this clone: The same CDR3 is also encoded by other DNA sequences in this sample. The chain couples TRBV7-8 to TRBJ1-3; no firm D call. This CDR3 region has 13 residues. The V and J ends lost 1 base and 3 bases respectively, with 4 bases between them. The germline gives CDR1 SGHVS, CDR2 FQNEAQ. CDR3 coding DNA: TGTGCCAGCAGCTTAGATCGTGGAAACACCATATATTTT. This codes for CASSLDRGNTIYF.

CDR3 residues: CASSSEGVYSYEQYF. CDR3 coding DNA: TGTGCCAGCAGCTCCGAGGGGGTATACTCCTACGAGCAGTACTTC. The rearrangement uses TRBV7-2 and TRBJ2-7, with a possible D match to TRBD1 (6 bases). Germline-derived CDR1 and CDR2 are SGHTA and FQGNSA. The CDR3 is 15 amino acids. V was clipped by 4 bases and J by 0 bases, with 13 bases between them.

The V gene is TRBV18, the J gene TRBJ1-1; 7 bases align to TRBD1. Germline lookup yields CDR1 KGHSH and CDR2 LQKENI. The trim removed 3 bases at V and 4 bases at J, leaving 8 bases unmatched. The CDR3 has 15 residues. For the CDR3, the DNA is TGTGCCAGCTCACCTACAGGGGCTGGGATCACTGAAGCTTTCTTT. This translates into CASSPTGAGITEAFF. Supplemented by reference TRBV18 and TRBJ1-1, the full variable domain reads NAGVMQNPRHLVRRRGQEARLRCSPMKGHSHVYWYRQLPEEGLKFMVYLQKENIIDESGMPKERFSAEFPKEGPSILRIQQVVRGDSAAYFCASSPTGAGITEAFFGQGTRLTVV.

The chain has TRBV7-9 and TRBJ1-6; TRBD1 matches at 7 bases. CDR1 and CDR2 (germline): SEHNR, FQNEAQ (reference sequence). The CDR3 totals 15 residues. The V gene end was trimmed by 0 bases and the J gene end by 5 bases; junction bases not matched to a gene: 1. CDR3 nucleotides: TGTGCCAGCAGCTTAGCGGGACAGAATAATTCACCCCTCCACTTT. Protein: CASSLAGQNNSPLHF.

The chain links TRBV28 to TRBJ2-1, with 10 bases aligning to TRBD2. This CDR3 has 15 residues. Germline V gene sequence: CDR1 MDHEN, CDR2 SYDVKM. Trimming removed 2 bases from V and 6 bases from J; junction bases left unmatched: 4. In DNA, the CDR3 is TGTGCCAGCAGTTTAGGAGCGGGAGGGGGCAATGAGCAGTTCTTC. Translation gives CASSLGAGGGNEQFF. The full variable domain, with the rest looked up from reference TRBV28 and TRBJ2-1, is DVKVTQSSRYLVKRTGEKVFLECVQDMDHENMFWYRQDPGLGLRLIYFSYDVKMKEKGDIPEGYSVSREKKERFSLILESASTNQTSMYLCASSLGAGGGNEQFFGPGTRLTVL.

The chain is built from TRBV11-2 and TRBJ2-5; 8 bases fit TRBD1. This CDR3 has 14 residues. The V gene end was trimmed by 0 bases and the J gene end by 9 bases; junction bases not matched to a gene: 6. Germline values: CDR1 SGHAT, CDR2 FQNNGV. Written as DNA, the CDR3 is TGTGCCAGCAGCTTAGAGCGACAGGGGCCACCCCAGTACTTC. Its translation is CASSLERQGPPQYF.

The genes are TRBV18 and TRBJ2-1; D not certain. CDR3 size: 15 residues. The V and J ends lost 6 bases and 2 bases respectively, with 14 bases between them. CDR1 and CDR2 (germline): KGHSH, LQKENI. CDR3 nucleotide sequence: TGTGCCAGCTCTGTGGACCATGACCCCTACAATGAGCAGTTCTTC. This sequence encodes CASSVDHDPYNEQFF.

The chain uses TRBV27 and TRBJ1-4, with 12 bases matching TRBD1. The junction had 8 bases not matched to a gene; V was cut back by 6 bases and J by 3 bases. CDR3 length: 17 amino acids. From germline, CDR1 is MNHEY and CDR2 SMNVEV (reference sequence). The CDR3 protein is CASRAGTGGASNEKLFF. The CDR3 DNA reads TGTGCCAGCAGGGCCGGGACAGGGGGCGCTTCTAATGAAAAACTGTTTTTT.

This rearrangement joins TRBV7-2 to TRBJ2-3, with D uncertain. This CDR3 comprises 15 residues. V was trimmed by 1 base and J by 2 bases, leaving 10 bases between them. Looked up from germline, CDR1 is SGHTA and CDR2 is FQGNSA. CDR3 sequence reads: CASSLGRRATDTQYF. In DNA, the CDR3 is TGTGCCAGCAGCTTAGGTAGAAGGGCCACAGATACGCAGTATTTT.

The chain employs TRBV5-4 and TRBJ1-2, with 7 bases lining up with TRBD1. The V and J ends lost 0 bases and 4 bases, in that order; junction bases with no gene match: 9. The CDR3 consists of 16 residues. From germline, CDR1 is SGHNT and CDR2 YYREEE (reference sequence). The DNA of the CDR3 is TGTGCCAGCAGCTTGGAAGGGGGCGTAAGTTCCTATGGCTACACCTTC. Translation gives CASSLEGGVSSYGYTF.

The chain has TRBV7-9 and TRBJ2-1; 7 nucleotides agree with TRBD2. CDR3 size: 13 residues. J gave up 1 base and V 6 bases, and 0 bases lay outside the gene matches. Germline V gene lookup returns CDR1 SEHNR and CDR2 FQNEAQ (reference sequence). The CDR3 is CASRRESYNEQFF. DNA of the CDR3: TGTGCCAGCAGGCGGGAGTCCTACAATGAGCAGTTCTTC.

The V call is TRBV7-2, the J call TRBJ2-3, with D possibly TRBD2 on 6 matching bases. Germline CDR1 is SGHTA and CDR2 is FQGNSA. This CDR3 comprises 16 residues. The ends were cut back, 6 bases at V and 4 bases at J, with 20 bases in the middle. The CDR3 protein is CASSYRDSTAADTQYF. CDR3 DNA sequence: TGTGCCAGCAGTTACCGGGACTCAACGGCGGCAGATACGCAGTATTTT.

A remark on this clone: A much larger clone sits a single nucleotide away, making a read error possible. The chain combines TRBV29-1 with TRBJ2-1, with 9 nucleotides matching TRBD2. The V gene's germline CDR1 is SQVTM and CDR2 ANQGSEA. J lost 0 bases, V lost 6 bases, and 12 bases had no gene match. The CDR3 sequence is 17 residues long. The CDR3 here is CSVCTGSGSNSYNEQFF. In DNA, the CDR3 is TGCAGCGTCTGCACCGGTAGCGGGAGTAACTCCTACAATGAGCAGTTCTTC.

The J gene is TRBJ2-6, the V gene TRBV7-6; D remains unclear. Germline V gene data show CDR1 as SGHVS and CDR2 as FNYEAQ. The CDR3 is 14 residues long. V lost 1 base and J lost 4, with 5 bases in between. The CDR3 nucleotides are TGTGCCAGCAGCTTAGGTCAGGGGGCCAACGTCCTGACTTTC. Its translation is CASSLGQGANVLTF.

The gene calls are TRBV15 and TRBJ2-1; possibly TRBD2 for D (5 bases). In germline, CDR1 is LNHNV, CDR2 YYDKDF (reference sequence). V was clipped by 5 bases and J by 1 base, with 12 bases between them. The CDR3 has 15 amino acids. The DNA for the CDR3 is TGTGCCACCAGCGGTTCAGCGGTGTCCTACAATGAGCAGTTCTTC. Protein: CATSGSAVSYNEQFF. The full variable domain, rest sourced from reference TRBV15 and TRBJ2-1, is DAMVIQNPRYQVTQFGKPVTLSCSQTLNHNVMYWYQQKSSQAPKLLFHYYDKDFNNEADTPDNFQSRRPNTSFCFLDIRSPGLGDTAMYLCATSGSAVSYNEQFFGPGTRLTVL.

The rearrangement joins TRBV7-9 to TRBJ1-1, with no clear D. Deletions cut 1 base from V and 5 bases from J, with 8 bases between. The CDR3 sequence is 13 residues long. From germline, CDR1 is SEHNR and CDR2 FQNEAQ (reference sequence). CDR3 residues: CASSLEVWTEAFF. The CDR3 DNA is TGTGCCAGCAGCTTAGAGGTTTGGACTGAAGCTTTCTTT. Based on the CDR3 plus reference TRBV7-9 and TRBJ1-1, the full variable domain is DTGVSQNPRHKITKRGQNVTFRCDPISEHNRLYWYRQTLGQGPEFLTYFQNEAQLEKSRLLSDRFSAERPKGSFSTLEIQRTEQGDSAMYLCASSLEVWTEAFFGQGTRLTVV.

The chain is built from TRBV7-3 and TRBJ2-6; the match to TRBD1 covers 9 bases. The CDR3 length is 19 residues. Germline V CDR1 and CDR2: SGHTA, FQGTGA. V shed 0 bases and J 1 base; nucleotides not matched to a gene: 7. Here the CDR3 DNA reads TGTGCCAGCAGCTTAACGGGACAGGGCTATCTATCTGGGGCCAACGTCCTGACTTTC. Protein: CASSLTGQGYLSGANVLTF.